Listed here are 29 T cell receptor beta chains from one sample, sequenced in a study of shared clonotypes between healthy human individuals. Sequencing was performed with immunoSEQ multiplex PCR; in TCRdb, only in-frame clones are kept and a portion is missing. The sample lists around 100,000 clones, about 67% seen once, with 24% in the top ten. Source material: memory CD8+ T cells sorted from blood. Subset defined: CD45RO+ cells pooled with CCR7-negative TemRA cells. These receptors were collected from a woman aged 25 to 39 in good health.

The chain is built from TRBV28 and TRBJ2-7; 9 bases align to TRBD1. CDR1 is MDHEN, CDR2 SYDVKM, per germline. V lost 8 bases to trimming and J lost 4 bases; unmatched junction nucleotides: 12. The CDR3 is 15 amino acids. The CDR3 is CASRIGTGMSYEQYF. The CDR3 region has the DNA TGTGCCAGCCGTATTGGGACAGGGATGTCTTACGAGCAGTACTTC.

The gene calls are TRBV6-4 and TRBJ2-2; a weak D match, TRBD2 (6 bases). The CDR3 runs to 15 residues. Germline CDR1 and CDR2: MRHNA and SNTAGT. V shed 2 bases and J shed 6 bases, with 13 bases lying between them. CDR3 protein: CASSDSSGNSGELFF. The CDR3 coding sequence is TGTGCCAGCAGTGACAGTAGCGGTAATTCCGGGGAGCTGTTTTTT.

The V call is TRBV18, the J call TRBJ1-2; 9 bases line up with TRBD1. Looked up from germline, CDR1 is KGHSH and CDR2 is LQKENI. With V trimmed by 2 bases and J by 6 bases, 4 bases remained unmatched. This CDR3 comprises 14 residues. The CDR3 region is CASSPNRGPDGYTF. The CDR3 DNA follows: TGTGCCAGCTCACCAAACAGGGGGCCTGATGGCTACACCTTC.

The chain is built from TRBV20-1 and TRBJ1-2, with no clear D. The germline V gene has CDR1 DFQATT and CDR2 SNEGSKA (reference sequence). Trimming left V 5 bases short and J 8 bases short, with 12 bases between. This CDR3 comprises 11 residues. The CDR3 region is CSAETHDGYTF. Written as DNA, the CDR3 is TGCAGTGCTGAGACTCACGACGGCTACACCTTC.

J is TRBJ2-2 and V is TRBV28; D is perhaps TRBD2 (5 bases). The CDR3 sequence is 19 residues long. V shed 4 bases and J shed 0 bases, with 21 bases lying between them. Per the germline V gene, CDR1 is MDHEN and CDR2 is SYDVKM. The CDR3 here is CASSSIELDGSANTGELFF. The CDR3 nucleotides read TGTGCCAGCAGTTCAATCGAACTAGACGGATCCGCGAACACCGGGGAGCTGTTTTTT.

This clone was seen a handful of times. V usage is TRBV5-1 and J usage is TRBJ2-5, with a possible D match to TRBD1 (5 bases). The germline V gene encodes CDR1 SGHRS and CDR2 YFSETQ. CDR3 length equals 16 residues. Between the trimmed V and J ends, which lost 0 bases and 2 bases, there was a span of 14 bases. CDR3 bases: TGCGCCAGCAGCTTGGATCCGGCAGGGCGACAAGAGACCCAGTACTTC. Its translation is CASSLDPAGRQETQYF.

V is TRBV11-2 and J is TRBJ1-2, with D possibly matching TRBD1 (6 bases). The CDR3 is 14 amino acids. V lost 5 bases to trimming and J lost 4 bases, with 14 bases between them. Per germline, CDR1 SGHAT and CDR2 FQNNGV. CDR3 nucleotide sequence: TGTGCCAGCAGCCCAAGTGGGGGCGGCTATGGCTACACCTTC. This codes for CASSPSGGGYGYTF.

The chain uses TRBV9 and TRBJ2-7, with 7 bases that match TRBD2. The CDR3 is made up of 16 amino acids. Per germline, CDR1 SGDLS and CDR2 YYNGEE. Trimming took 0 bases from V and 3 from J; bases not matched to a gene: 9. The CDR3 protein is CASSVVPASGYYEQYF. CDR3 coding DNA: TGTGCCAGCAGCGTAGTCCCGGCTAGCGGCTACTACGAGCAGTACTTC.

This clone was seen once. The V call is TRBV4-1, the J call TRBJ1-6; TRBD1 might be the D (5 bases). The CDR3 consists of 16 residues. The V and J ends lost 0 bases and 9 bases respectively, with 15 bases between them. CDR1 and CDR2 from the germline V gene are MGHRA and YSYEKL. The CDR3: CASSQDVGTGGSPLHF. The CDR3 DNA sequence: TGCGCCAGCAGCCAAGATGTCGGGACTGGGGGTTCACCCCTCCACTTT.

This chain uses TRBV5-6 with TRBJ2-2; D gene unclear. Trimming shortened V by 6 bases and J by 0 bases, and 15 bases separated the two germline ends. Germline V gene data show CDR1 as SGHDT and CDR2 as YYEEEE. This CDR3 has 16 residues. Here the CDR3 reads CASTPYKETNTGELFF. The DNA for the CDR3 is TGTGCCAGCACCCCATATAAGGAGACGAACACCGGGGAGCTGTTTTTT.

A few counts support this clone. This chain links TRBV6-4 with TRBJ1-1; D unresolved. The V end was cut by 6 bases, the J end by 4 bases, with 12 bases between. This CDR3 contains 13 residues. CDR1 MRHNA and CDR2 SNTAGT come from the germline V gene. CDR3 in amino acids: CASSSGWGTEAFF. The CDR3 DNA is TGTGCCAGCAGCTCTGGGTGGGGCACTGAAGCTTTCTTT.

The J gene is TRBJ2-1, the V gene TRBV6-1; D not resolved. Germline CDR1 and CDR2: MNHNS and SASEGT. The CDR3 covers 15 residues. Trimming cost V 2 bases and J 6 bases, with 14 bases left between them. For the CDR3, the DNA is TGTGCCAGCAGTGAAAAGGGAAAGGGAATCAATGAGCAGTTCTTC. Translation gives CASSEKGKGINEQFF.

The V and J genes are TRBV27 and TRBJ2-7; 7 bases map to TRBD2. Germline CDR1 MNHEY, CDR2 SMNVEV (reference sequence). CDR3 size: 15 residues. Germline trimming cut 5 bases from V and 7 bases from J; bases unmatched to any gene: 14. CDR3 region: CASSALAEPPGEQYF. In DNA form, the CDR3 reads TGTGCCAGCAGTGCCCTAGCGGAGCCCCCGGGGGAGCAGTACTTC.

The CDR3 loop is CASRAGTGITPYLGYTF. The CDR3 DNA reads as TGTGCCAGTCGTGCCGGGACAGGGATTACCCCATACCTTGGCTACACCTTC. This chain joins TRBV19 and TRBJ1-2, with TRBD1 matching 9 bases. Germline V lookup: CDR1 LNHDA, CDR2 SQIVND (reference sequence). This CDR3 is built from 17 residues. The trim removed 8 bases at V and 7 bases at J, leaving 20 bases unmatched.

Details on this clone: This CDR3 is also generated by other DNA sequences in the sample. The J gene is TRBJ2-7, the V gene TRBV9; 7 positions match TRBD2. Per germline, CDR1 SGDLS and CDR2 YYNGEE. The CDR3 extends over 14 amino acids. The trim removed 0 bases at V and 5 bases at J, leaving 5 bases unmatched. The CDR3 DNA reads TGTGCCAGCAGCGTAGGGGGCGGGAGTGACGAGCAGTACTTC. This encodes CASSVGGGSDEQYF. The full variable domain, its missing parts supplied by reference TRBV9 and TRBJ2-7, is DSGVTQTPKHLITATGQRVTLRCSPRSGDLSVYWYQQSLDQGLQFLIQYYNGEERAKGNILERFSAQQFPDLHSELNLSSLELGDSALYFCASSVGGGSDEQYFGPGTRLTVT.

CDR3 nucleotides: TGTGCCAGCAGCGTCAGGGGAGAGACTGAAGCTTTCTTT. Translating gives CASSVRGETEAFF. J is TRBJ1-1 and V is TRBV7-9; D is perhaps TRBD1 (6 bases). V shed 5 bases and J shed 5 bases, with 12 bases lying between them. Per the germline V gene, CDR1 is SEHNR and CDR2 is FQNEAQ (reference sequence). This CDR3 comprises 13 residues.

The rearrangement joins TRBV7-8 to TRBJ2-5; TRBD2 might be the D (6 bases). V lost 2 bases and J lost 1, with 11 bases in between. Per germline, CDR1 SGHVS and CDR2 FQNEAQ. The CDR3 consists of 15 residues. CDR3 coding DNA: TGTGCCAGCAGCTTATTGGGGGGACGCCAAGAGACCCAGTACTTC. As protein: CASSLLGGRQETQYF.

With respect to this clone: The limits of the CDR3 on the DNA are not certain, so only TCRdb's listed CDR3 is given. This sequence joins TRBV5-4 and TRBJ1-5. From germline, CDR1 is SGHNT and CDR2 YYREEE (reference sequence). The CDR3 length equals 14 residues, ends included. The CDR3 is CASSLFFGNQPQHF.

The chain joins TRBV19 to TRBJ1-2; D ambiguous. Germline CDR1 is LNHDA and CDR2 is SQIVND (reference sequence). Trimming pared 6 bases from V and 0 bases from J, leaving 8 bases between. This CDR3 spans 13 amino acids. As DNA, the CDR3 is TGTGCCAGTAGATTAGGAGCTAACTATGGCTACACCTTC. The encoded protein is CASRLGANYGYTF. The entire variable domain, with the rest obtained from reference TRBV19 and TRBJ1-2, is as follows: DGGITQSPKYLFRKEGQNVTLSCEQNLNHDAMYWYRQDPGQGLRLIYYSQIVNDFQKGDIAEGYSVSREKKESFPLTVTSAQKNPTAFYLCASRLGANYGYTFGSGTRLTVV.

The chain couples TRBV28 to TRBJ2-1, with 8 bases lining up with TRBD2. CDR3 size: 17 residues. Germline V gene sequence: CDR1 MDHEN, CDR2 SYDVKM. The V gene end was trimmed by 7 bases and the J gene end by 0 bases; junction bases not matched to a gene: 11. As DNA, the CDR3 is TGTGCCAGCACTTCCAGCGGGAGTCCCAGCTCCTACAATGAGCAGTTCTTC. This sequence encodes CASTSSGSPSSYNEQFF.

The chain recombines TRBV7-8 with TRBJ2-3; no clear D. The germline CDR1 and CDR2 sequences are SGHVS and FQNEAQ. The CDR3 is 12 amino acids. With 5 bases removed from V and 6 bases from J, the gap between germline ends came to 9 bases. CDR3 sequence: CASSRMRDTQYF. CDR3 bases: TGTGCCAGCAGCCGAATGAGGGATACGCAGTATTTT.

Only one count was recorded for this clone. This sequence joins TRBV7-9 and TRBJ2-5; D is possibly TRBD2 (5 bases). The CDR3 is made up of 12 amino acids. V was shortened by 5 bases and J by 13 bases, with 17 bases between the two germline ends. The germline V gene encodes CDR1 SEHNR and CDR2 FQNEAQ (reference sequence). DNA of the CDR3: TGTGCCAGCAGCACCCAAGGCCCGGACTCGTACTTC. Its protein is CASSTQGPDSYF.

The V and J genes are TRBV13 and TRBJ1-4; D is uncertain. This CDR3 is 13 amino acids long. Germline V lookup: CDR1 PRHDT, CDR2 FYEKMQ (reference sequence). V lost 2 bases to trimming and J lost 4 bases, with 5 bases between them. The CDR3 coding sequence is TGTGCCAGCAGCTTATCGGGTAATGAAAAACTGTTTTTT. This codes for CASSLSGNEKLFF.

The chain uses TRBV4-2 and TRBJ1-1; 7 nucleotides agree with TRBD1. Germline-derived CDR1 and CDR2 are LGHNA and YNFKEQ. Losses at the gene ends were 2 bases for V and 3 bases for J; bases not matched to a gene: 15. The CDR3 totals 18 residues. The CDR3 protein is CASSQTTGKVFNDTEAFF. In DNA, the CDR3 is TGTGCCAGCAGCCAAACGACAGGGAAGGTGTTCAACGACACTGAAGCTTTCTTT.

V usage is TRBV15 and J usage is TRBJ2-2; D tentatively reads TRBD1 or TRBD2 (5 bases each). The CDR3 runs to 16 residues. Trimming removed 4 bases from V and 7 bases from J, with 19 bases in between. CDR1 and CDR2 from the germline V gene are LNHNV and YYDKDF (reference sequence). The CDR3 reads CATSTGGCRDVGELFF. The CDR3 coding sequence is TGTGCCACCAGCACGGGTGGGTGCAGGGACGTCGGGGAGCTGTTTTTT.

The CDR3 loop reads CASSQVGTPKDGYTF. The CDR3 bases are TGCGCCAGCAGCCAAGTCGGGACACCTAAGGATGGCTACACCTTC. The chain links TRBV4-1 to TRBJ1-2; possible D gene TRBD1, 6 bases. Germline V gene lookup returns CDR1 MGHRA and CDR2 YSYEKL. V was shortened by 1 base and J by 6 bases, with 15 bases between the two germline ends. The CDR3 length is 15 residues.

This clone was seen only a few times. The J gene is TRBJ2-7, the V gene TRBV6-5; D unclear. The germline V gene has CDR1 MNHEY and CDR2 SVGAGI. CDR3 size: 14 residues. The V end lost 4 bases, the J end lost 0 bases, and 10 bases lay between the germline ends. CDR3 coding DNA: TGTGCCAGCAGTTCGTCGCAGGCCTCCTACGAGCAGTACTTC. Residues: CASSSSQASYEQYF.

The gene calls are TRBV7-8 and TRBJ2-7; D remains unclear. CDR1 SGHVS and CDR2 FQNEAQ come from the germline V gene. V gave up 1 base and J gave up 3 bases, with 7 bases separating them. This CDR3 comprises 13 residues. CDR3 loop: CASSLDLIYEQYF. CDR3 nucleotides: TGTGCCAGCAGCTTAGACCTAATCTACGAGCAGTACTTC.

The genes are TRBV11-2 and TRBJ1-3, with 7 positions matching TRBD1. After removal of 1 base from V and 1 base from J, the junction contained 7 bases not matched to a gene. Germline CDR1 reads SGHAT; CDR2 reads FQNNGV. The CDR3 runs 17 residues. CDR3 sequence: CASSLAPAGGSGNTIYF. The CDR3 bases are TGTGCCAGCAGCTTAGCCCCGGCAGGGGGTTCTGGAAACACCATATATTTT.